This record concerns one T cell receptor beta chain sequence. This specimen belongs to a study of blood T cells in healthy people across ages. Primed by a sample-barcoded 5' primer and a J-beta primer mix, a second PCR proceeded for 7 to 11 cycles. TCRdb reprocessed the 5' RACE reads via MiXCR and lists one record per CDR3 protein. Of around 800,000 distinct CDR3 sequences listed, about 47% were seen once; the top ten hold 15% to 20%. The sample, approximately 10 milliliters of peripheral blood, was drawn from each donor. V dropped 5 bases and J dropped 4 bases, with 14 bases sitting between them. The length of the CDR3 is 14 residues. Germline CDR1 SGHRS, CDR2 YFSETQ.

The sequence came from a man older than 75 in good health. This sequence joins TRBV5-1 and TRBJ2-3; D ambiguous. Sequenced: blood. CDR3 nucleotide sequence: TGCGCCAGCAGTTCGGCCTTTAGGGCAGATACGCAGTATTTT. Translating gives CASSSAFRADTQYF.